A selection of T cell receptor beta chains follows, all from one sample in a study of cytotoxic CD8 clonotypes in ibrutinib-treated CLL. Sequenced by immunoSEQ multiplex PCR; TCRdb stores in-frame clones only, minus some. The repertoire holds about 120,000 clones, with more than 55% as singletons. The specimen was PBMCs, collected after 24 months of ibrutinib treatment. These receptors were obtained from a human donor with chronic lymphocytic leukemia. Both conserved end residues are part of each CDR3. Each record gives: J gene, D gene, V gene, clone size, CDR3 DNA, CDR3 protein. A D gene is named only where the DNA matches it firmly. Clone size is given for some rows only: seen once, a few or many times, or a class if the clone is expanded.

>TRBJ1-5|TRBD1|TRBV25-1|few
TGTGCCAGCAGTGGAAAATTCACCGGGACAGGTCCAAATCAGCCCCAGCATTTT
CASSGKFTGTGPNQPQHF
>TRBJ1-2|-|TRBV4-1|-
TGCGCCAGCAGCCAGGCCTCCGGACGGACAGACAACTATGGCTACACCTTC
CASSQASGRTDNYGYTF
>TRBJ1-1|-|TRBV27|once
TGTGCCAGCCCGGGACCATCGGGCACTGAAGCTTTCTTT
CASPGPSGTEAFF
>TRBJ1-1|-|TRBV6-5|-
TGTGCCAGCAGACCGACAGGGAACACTGAAGCTTTCTTT
CASRPTGNTEAFF
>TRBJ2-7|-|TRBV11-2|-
TGTGCCAGCAGCCCCGTGGGCCCCTCCTACGAGCAGTACTTC
CASSPVGPSYEQYF
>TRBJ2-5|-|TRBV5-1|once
TGCGCCAGCAGCTTGGGGAGCTCCCAAGAGACCCAGTACTTC
CASSLGSSQETQYF
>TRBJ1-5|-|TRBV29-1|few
TGCAGCGTCGGGGGACACGGCAATCAGCCCCAGCATTTT
CSVGGHGNQPQHF
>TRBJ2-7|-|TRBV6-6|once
TGTGCCAGCGGAATGCAAAAACTAGGGTACTTC
CASGMQKLGYF
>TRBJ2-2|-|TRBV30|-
TGTGCCTGGTCACGGGGTCACACCGGGGAGCTGTTTTTT
CAWSRGHTGELFF
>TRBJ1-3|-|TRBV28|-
TGTGCCAGCAGTCCGGGGTTCTCTGGAAACACCATATATTTT
CASSPGFSGNTIYF
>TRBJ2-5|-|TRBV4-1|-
TGCGCCAGCAGCCAAGTGCAGGGAGGACAAGAGACCCAGTACTTC
CASSQVQGGQETQYF
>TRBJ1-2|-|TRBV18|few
TGTGCCAGCTCACCGGGCGATACGCTCTATGGCTACACCTTC
CASSPGDTLYGYTF
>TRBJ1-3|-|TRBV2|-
TGTGCCAGCAGTGAGTCGCCCAATAGTGGAAACACCATATATTTT
CASSESPNSGNTIYF
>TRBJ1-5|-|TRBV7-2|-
TGTGCCAGCAGCTTTCGGCAGGCCTCGCCCCAGCATTTT
CASSFRQASPQHF
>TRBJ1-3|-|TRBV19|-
TGTGCCAGTAGTTACGGTGGCTCTGGAAACACCATATATTTT
CASSYGGSGNTIYF
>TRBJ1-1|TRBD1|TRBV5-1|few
TGCGCCAGCAGCTTGGCAACAGGGGTGAACACTGAAGCTTTCTTT
CASSLATGVNTEAFF
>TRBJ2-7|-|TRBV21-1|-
TGTGCCAGCAGCAGAGACAGGGGGAGGACCTACGAGCAGTACTTC
CASSRDRGRTYEQYF
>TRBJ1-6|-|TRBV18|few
TGTGCCAGCTCAGAGACAGGCAATTCACCCCTCCACTTT
CASSETGNSPLHF
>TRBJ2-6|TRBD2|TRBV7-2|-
TGTGCCAGCAGCCCCGGGGGGTACTCTGGGGCCAACGTCCTGACTTTC
CASSPGGYSGANVLTF
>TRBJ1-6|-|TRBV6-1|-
TGTGCCAGCAGTGAAGGGGGATCCTATAATTCACCCCTCCACTTT
CASSEGGSYNSPLHF
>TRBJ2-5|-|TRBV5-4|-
TGTGCCAGCAGCTTGGTTAGGGAGACCCAGTACTTC
CASSLVRETQYF
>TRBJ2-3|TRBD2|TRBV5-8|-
TGTGCCAGCAGCTCCGGGACTAGCGGCGCTAGCACAGATACGCAGTATTTT
CASSSGTSGASTDTQYF
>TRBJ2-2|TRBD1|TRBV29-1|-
TGCAGCGTTGGAGGGACAGCGACCGGGGAGCTGTTTTTT
CSVGGTATGELFF
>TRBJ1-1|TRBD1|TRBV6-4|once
TGTGCCAGCAGGACCGGGACAGGGGATTTAGTCTCTGAAGCTTTCTTT
CASRTGTGDLVSEAFF
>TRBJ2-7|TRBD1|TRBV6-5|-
TGTGCCAGCAGCTACTCCCCACCGGACAGGGCTGGCGAGCAGTACTTC
CASSYSPPDRAGEQYF
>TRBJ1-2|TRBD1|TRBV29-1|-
TGCAGCGTTGTGGGACAGGGTAATGGCTACACCTTC
CSVVGQGNGYTF
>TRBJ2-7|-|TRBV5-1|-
TGCGCCAGCAGAATCAACCGGGACACATCCTACGAGCAGTACTTC
CASRINRDTSYEQYF
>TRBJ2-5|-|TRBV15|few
TGTGCCACCAGCAGTGGGATCGGGGAGACCCAGTACTTC
CATSSGIGETQYF
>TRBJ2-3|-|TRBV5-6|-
TGTGCCAGCAGCTTGGGAAGGGGACTCTTCACAGATACGCAGTATTTT
CASSLGRGLFTDTQYF
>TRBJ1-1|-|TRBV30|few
TGTGCCTGGAGTGGGCAGGTGAACACTGAAGCTTTCTTT
CAWSGQVNTEAFF
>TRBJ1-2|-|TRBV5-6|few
TGTGCCAGCAGCTTGGTCCAGGGCAAGGAGGATGGCTACACCTTC
CASSLVQGKEDGYTF
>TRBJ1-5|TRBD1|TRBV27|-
TGTGCCAGCAGTTTACGACAGGGGACTCAGCCCCAGCATTTT
CASSLRQGTQPQHF
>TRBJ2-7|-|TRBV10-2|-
TGCGCCAGTGGACCGGACAAGATTTACGAGCAGTACTTC
CASGPDKIYEQYF
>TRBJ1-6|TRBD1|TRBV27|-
TGTGCCAGCAGTAATCAGGACAGGGGTAATTCACCCCTCCACTTT
CASSNQDRGNSPLHF
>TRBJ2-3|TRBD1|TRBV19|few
TGTGCCAGCACGGACAGGGGAGATACGCAGTATTTT
CASTDRGDTQYF
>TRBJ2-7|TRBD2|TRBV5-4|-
TGTGCCAGCAGCCACCCGGGACTAGCGGCCTACGAGCAGTACTTC
CASSHPGLAAYEQYF
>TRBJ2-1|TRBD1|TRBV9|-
TGTGCCAGCAGCGGGGGTAACAGGGGGGCCTACAATGAGCAGTTCTTC
CASSGGNRGAYNEQFF
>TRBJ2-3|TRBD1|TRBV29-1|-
TGCAGCGTTGAGGACAGGGACACAGATACGCAGTATTTT
CSVEDRDTDTQYF
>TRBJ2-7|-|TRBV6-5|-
TGTGCCAGCAGCCTGGACAACTACTCCTACGAGCAGTACTTC
CASSLDNYSYEQYF
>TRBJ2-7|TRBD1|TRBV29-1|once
TGCAGCGTCCCTGACAGGGACACCTACGAGCAGTACTTC
CSVPDRDTYEQYF
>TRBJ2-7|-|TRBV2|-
TGTGCCAGCAAGGAGAACTCCTACGAGCAGTACTTC
CASKENSYEQYF
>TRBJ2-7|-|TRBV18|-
TGTGCCAGCTCACCGACTAGAGACTCCTACGAGCAGTACTTC
CASSPTRDSYEQYF
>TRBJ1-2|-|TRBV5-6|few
TGTGCCAGCAGCGTTGGGACTCTCGAGAGCGGCGACTACACCTTC
CASSVGTLESGDYTF
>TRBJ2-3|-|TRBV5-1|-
TGCGCCAGCAGCCTCCCGGGCCGAGCACGCGGAGATACGCAGTATTTT
CASSLPGRARGDTQYF
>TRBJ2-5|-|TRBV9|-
TGTGCCAGCAGTTTAGCGTGGGGTAAAGAGACCCAGTACTTC
CASSLAWGKETQYF
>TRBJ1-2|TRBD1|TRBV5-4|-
TGTGCCAGCAGCCGTCCTGACAGGGAGAGGGGCTACACCTTC
CASSRPDRERGYTF
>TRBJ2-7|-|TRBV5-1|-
TGCGCCAGCAGTCAGAATCACGAGCAGTACTTC
CASSQNHEQYF
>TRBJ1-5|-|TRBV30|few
TGTGCCTGGAGGCCTCAGGGATATAGCAATCAGCCCCAGCATTTT
CAWRPQGYSNQPQHF
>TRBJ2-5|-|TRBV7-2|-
TGTGCCAGCAGCCAGAGTGGGGTAGGCAGAATCCAAGAGACCCAGTACTTC
CASSQSGVGRIQETQYF
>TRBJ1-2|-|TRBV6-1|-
TGTGCCAGCAGTGAATCAAGGGGGGGCGGCTACACCTTC
CASSESRGGGYTF
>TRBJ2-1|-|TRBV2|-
TGTGCCAGCACTGAAGAGGGCCCTTGGGCCTACAATGAGCAGTTCTTC
CASTEEGPWAYNEQFF
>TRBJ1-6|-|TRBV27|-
TGTGCCAGCAGGACGGGGGAGTCACCCCTCCACTTT
CASRTGESPLHF
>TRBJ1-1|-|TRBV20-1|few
TGCAGTGGGGACAAGAACACTGAAGCTTTCTTT
CSGDKNTEAFF
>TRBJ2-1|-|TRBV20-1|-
TGCAGTGCTATTAACAATGAGCAGTTCTTC
CSAINNEQFF
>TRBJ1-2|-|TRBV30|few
TGTGCCTGGGAGGGGGTTAACTATGGCTACACCTTC
CAWEGVNYGYTF